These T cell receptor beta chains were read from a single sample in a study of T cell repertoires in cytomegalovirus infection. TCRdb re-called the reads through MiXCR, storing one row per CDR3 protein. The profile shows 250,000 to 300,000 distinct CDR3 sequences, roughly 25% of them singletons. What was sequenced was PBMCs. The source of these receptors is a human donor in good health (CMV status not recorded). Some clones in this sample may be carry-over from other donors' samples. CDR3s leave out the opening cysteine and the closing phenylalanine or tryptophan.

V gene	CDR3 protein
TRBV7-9	ASRTTGGRTEAF
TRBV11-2	ASSFFGDSGYNEQF
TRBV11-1	ASSVSAQETQY
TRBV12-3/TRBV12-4	ASALGGTSGIGQF
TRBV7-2	ASSFWGNTEAF
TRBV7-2	ASSSQGRQPQH
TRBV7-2	ASSPDRDVLYEQY
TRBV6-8	ASSPASGRFQETQY
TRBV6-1	AITQRYSYNEQF
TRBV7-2	ASSLARGQGYEQY
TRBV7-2	ASSPGRGKNTEAF
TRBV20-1	SAREATVWAQY
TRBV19	ASSFRDYPETQY
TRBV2	ASSEEVGTDTQY
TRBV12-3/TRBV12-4	ASSLQGPRRTIY
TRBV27	ASSFHSKGLAGYNEQF
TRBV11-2	ASSLDRGGRPYNEQF
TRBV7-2	ASSLSDIRSGNTIY
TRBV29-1	SSLGLAGVDTQY
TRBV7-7	ASSAGLVSYEQY
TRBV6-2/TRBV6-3	ASSFYRGVGLSNQPQH
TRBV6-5	ASSYSRDQGTETQY
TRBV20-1	SAPGTGGFTDTQY
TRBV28	AWGQGTGELF
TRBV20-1	SAKTGAPSYEQY
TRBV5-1	ASSLRALVGGNIQY
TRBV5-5	ASSLALYNSPLH